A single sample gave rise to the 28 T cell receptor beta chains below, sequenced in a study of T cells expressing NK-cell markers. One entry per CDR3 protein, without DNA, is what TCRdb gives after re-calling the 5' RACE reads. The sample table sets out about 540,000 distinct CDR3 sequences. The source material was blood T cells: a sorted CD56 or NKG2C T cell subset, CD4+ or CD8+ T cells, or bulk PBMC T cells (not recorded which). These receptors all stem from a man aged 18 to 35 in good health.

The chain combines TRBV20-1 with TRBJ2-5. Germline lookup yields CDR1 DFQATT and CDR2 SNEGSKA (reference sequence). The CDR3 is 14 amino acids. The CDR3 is CSASRADAWGTQYF.

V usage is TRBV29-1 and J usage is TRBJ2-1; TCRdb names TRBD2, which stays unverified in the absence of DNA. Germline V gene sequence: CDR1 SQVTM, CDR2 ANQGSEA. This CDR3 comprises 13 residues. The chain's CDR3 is CSVDLAGVGEQFF.

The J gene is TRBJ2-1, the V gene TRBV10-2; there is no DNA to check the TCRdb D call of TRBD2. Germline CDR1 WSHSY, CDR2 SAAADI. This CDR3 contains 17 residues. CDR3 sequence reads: CASSEWEGSGFYNEQFF.

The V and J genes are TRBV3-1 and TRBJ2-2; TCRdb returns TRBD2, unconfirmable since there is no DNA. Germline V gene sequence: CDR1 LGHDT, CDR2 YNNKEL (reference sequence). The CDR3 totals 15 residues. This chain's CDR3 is CASSQLAGDGGELFF.

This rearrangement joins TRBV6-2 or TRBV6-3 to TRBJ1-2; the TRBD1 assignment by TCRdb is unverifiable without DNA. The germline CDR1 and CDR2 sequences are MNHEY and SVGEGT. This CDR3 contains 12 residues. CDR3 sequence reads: CASTGGDYGYTF.

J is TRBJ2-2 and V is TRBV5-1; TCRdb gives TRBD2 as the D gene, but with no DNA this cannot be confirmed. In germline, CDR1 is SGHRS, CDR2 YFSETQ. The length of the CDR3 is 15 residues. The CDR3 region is CASSGQRLNTGELFF.

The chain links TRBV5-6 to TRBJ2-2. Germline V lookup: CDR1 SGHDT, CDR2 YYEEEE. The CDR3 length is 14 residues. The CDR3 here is CASKADLKTGELFF.

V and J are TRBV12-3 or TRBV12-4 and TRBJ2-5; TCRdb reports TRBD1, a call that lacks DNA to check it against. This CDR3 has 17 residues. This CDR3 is CASSAEPRDSFQETQYF.

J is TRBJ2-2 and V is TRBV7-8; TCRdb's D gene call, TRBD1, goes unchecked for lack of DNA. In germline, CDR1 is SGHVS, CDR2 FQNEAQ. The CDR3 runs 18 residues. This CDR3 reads CASSSRATGTTNTGELFF.

CDR3 sequence reads: CASSYLEIGTDTQYF. The chain employs TRBV11-2 and TRBJ2-3. CDR3 size: 15 residues. The germline CDR1 and CDR2 sequences are SGHAT and FQNNGV.

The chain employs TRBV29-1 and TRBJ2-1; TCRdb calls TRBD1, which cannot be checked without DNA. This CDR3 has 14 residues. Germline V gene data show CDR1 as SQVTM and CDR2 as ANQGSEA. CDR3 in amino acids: CSVPHLGAINEQFF.

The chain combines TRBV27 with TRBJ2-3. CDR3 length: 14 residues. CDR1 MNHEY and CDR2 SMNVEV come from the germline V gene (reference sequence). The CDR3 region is CASSVGVFTDTQYF.

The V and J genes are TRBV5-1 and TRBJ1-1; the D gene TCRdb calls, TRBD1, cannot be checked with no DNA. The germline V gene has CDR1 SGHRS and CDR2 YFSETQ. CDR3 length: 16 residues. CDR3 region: CASSPGTGVVDTEAFF.

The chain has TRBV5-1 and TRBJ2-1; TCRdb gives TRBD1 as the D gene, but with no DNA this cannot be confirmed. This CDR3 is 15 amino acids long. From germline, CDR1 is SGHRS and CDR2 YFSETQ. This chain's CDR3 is CASSLANRGYNEQFF.

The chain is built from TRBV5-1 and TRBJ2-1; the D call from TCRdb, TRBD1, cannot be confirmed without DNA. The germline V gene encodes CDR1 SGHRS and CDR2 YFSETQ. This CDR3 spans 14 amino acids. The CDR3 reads CASSAGTEPSLPFF.

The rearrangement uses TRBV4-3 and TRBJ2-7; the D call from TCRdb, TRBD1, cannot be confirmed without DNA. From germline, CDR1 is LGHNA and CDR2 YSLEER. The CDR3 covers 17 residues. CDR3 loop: CASSQVGGGGISYEQYF.

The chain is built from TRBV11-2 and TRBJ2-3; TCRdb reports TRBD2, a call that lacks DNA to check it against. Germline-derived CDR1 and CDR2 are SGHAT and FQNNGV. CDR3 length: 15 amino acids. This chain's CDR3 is CASSLGGGFRDTQYF.

The CDR3 sequence: CASSQDTSGLADTQYF. J is TRBJ2-3 and V is TRBV14; TCRdb names TRBD2, which stays unverified in the absence of DNA. Per the germline V gene, CDR1 is SGHDN and CDR2 is FVKESK. The CDR3 totals 16 residues.

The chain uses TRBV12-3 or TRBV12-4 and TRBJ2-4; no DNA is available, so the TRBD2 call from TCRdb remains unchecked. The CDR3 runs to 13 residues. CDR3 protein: CASSLRAENIQYF.

The CDR3 is CASSQEAGESQYYNEQFF. The V and J genes are TRBV4-3 and TRBJ2-1; TCRdb's D gene call, TRBD2, goes unchecked for lack of DNA. This CDR3 is 18 amino acids long. Germline CDR1 and CDR2: LGHNA and YSLEER.

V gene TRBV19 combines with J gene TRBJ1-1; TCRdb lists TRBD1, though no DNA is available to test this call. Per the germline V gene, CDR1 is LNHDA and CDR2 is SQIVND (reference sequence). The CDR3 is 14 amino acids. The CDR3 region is CASNLQQGNTEAFF.

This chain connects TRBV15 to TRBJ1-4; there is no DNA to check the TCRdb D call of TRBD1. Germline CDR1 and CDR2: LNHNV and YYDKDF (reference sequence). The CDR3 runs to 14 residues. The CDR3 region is CATSTVGGGEKLFF.

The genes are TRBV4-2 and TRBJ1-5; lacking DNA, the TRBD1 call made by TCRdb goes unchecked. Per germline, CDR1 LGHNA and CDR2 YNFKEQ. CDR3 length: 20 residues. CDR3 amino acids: CASSQDRGGRDREWNQPQHF.

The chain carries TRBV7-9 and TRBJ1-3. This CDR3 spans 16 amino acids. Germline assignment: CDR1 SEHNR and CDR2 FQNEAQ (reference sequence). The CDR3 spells CASSLGVKTYGNTIYF.

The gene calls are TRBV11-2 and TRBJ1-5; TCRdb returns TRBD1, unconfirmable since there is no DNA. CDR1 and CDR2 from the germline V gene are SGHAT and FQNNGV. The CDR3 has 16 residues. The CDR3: CASSPGGSRVGQPQHF.

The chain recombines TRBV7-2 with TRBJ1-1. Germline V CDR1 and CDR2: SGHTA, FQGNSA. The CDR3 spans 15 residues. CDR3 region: CASSPLGSVGTWAFF.

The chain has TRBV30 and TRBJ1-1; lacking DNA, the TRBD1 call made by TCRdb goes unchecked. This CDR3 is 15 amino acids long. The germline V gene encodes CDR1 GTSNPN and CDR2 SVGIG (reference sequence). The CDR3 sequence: CAWRRAGTLNTEAFF.

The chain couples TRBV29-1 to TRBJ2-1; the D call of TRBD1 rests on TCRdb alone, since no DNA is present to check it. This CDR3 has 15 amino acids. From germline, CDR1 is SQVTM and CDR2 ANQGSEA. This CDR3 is CSVSAGDRPYNEQFF.